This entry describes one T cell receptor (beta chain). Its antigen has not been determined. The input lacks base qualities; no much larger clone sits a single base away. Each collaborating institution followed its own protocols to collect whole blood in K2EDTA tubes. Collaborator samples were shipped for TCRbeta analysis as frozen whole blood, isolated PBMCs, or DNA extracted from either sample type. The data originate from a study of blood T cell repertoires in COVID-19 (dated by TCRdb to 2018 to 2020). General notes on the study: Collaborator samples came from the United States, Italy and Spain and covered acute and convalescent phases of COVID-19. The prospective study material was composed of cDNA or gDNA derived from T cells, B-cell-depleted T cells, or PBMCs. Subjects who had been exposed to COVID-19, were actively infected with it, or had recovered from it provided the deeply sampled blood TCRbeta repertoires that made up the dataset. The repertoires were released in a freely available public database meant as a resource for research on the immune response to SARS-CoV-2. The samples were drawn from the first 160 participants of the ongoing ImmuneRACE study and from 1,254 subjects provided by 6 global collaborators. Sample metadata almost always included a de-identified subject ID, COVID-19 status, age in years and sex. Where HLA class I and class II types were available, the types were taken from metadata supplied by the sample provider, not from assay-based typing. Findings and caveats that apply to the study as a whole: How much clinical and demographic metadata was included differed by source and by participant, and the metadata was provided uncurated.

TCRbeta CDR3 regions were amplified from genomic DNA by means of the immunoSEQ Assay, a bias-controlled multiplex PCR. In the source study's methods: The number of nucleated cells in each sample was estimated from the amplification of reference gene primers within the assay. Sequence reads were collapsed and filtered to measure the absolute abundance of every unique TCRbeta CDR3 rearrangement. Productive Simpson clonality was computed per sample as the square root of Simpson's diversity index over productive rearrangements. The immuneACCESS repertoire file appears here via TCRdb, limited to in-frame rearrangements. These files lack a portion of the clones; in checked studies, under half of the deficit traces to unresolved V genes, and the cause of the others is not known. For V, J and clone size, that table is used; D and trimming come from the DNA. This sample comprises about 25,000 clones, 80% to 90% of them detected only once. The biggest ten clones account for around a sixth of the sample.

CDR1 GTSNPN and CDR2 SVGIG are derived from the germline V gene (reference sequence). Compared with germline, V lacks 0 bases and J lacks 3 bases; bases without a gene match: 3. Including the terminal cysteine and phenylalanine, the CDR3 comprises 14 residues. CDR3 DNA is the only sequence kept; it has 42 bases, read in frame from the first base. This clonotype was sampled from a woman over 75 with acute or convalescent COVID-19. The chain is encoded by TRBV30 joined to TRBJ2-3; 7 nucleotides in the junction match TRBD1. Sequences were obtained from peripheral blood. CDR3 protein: CAWSVGGWTDTQYF. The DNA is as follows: TGTGCCTGGAGTGTAGGGGGCTGGACAGATACGCAGTATTTT. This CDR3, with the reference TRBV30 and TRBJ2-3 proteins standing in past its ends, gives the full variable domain SQTIHQWPATLVQPVGSPLSLECTVEGTSNPNLYWYRQAAGRGLQLLFYSVGIGQISSEVPQNLSASRPQDRQFILSSKKLLLSDSGFYLCAWSVGGWTDTQYFGPGTRLTVL.